This TCR beta chain was captured in a study of shared clonotypes between healthy human individuals. Turning to the study itself: The cohort comprised a couple of women and a few men. Their ages spanned 18 to 49 years. There were three CD4 naive, three CD4 memory, two CD8 naive and one CD8 memory plates per donor.

Positively selected for CCR7, the CD45RO-negative cells used as naive CD8 cells excluded terminally differentiated effector memory CD45RA+ cells. All participating donors were Caucasian adults from Nashville, Tennessee. Profiled with immunoSEQ multiplex PCR; TCRdb holds only in-frame clones, not every one. The sample has 800,000 to 950,000 clones, about 97% seen once. The CDR3 loop spans 16 amino acids. Trimming removed 4 bases from V and 5 bases from J; junction bases left unmatched: 7. Germline V gene sequence: CDR1 MNHNY, CDR2 SVGAGI (reference sequence). Comments on this clone: Its antigen is not known.

The study, taken as a whole, reports: Shared clonotypes: about 4.6% naive CD4, about 4% naive CD8, less than 2.5% memory CD4, 0.4% to 0.45% memory CD8.

Sequencing used naive CD8+ T cells sorted from blood. V and J are TRBV6-6 and TRBJ2-1; 11 bases fit TRBD2. This TCR was sampled from a man between 25 and 39 years old in good health. Written as DNA, the CDR3 is TGTGCCAGCAGTTCGCCGGGACTAGCGGACCACAATGAGCAGTTCTTC. Its protein is CASSSPGLADHNEQFF.